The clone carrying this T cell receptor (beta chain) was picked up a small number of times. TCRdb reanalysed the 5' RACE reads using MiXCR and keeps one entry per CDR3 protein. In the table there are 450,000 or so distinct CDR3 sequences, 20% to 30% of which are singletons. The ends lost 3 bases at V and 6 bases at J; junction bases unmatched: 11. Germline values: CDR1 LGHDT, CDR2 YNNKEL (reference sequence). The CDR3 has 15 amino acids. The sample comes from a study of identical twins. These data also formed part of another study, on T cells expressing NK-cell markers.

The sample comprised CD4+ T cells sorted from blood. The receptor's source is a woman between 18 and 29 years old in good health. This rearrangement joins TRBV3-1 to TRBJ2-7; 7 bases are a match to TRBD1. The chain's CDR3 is CASSQPGQRSGEQYF. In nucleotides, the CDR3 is TGTGCCAGCAGCCAGCCGGGACAGAGATCCGGCGAGCAGTACTTC.